This is a list of T cell receptor beta chains from one sample in a study of cytomegalovirus exposure and HLA in healthy donors. Assay: immunoSEQ multiplex PCR; the TCRdb copy retains only in-frame clones and omits some. This table holds about 170,000 clones, approximately 70% found once. The sequenced sample was PBMCs. The receptor source for this set is a woman aged 18-29 years in good health and CMV-seropositive. Both conserved end residues are part of each CDR3. The order of the fields is clone size, V gene, D gene, CDR3 length, J gene, CDR3 DNA, CDR3 protein. A D gene is named only where the DNA matches it firmly. Not every row has a clone size; where given, it reads once, few, many or a size class.

abundance: few
v_gene: TRBV19
d_gene: TRBD2
len: 15
j_gene: TRBJ2-7
CDR3nt: TGTGCCAGTAGTAGGGGACTAGCGGCTTCCTACGAGCAGTACTTC
CDR3aa: CASSRGLAASYEQYF

abundance: NA
v_gene: TRBV19
d_gene: NA
len: 13
j_gene: TRBJ1-6
CDR3nt: TGTGCCAGTAGTATATCGGGGAATTCACCCCTCCACTTT
CDR3aa: CASSISGNSPLHF

abundance: NA
v_gene: TRBV30
d_gene: NA
len: 12
j_gene: TRBJ2-5
CDR3nt: TGTGCCTGGAGTGCGGGGCAAGAGACCCAGTACTTC
CDR3aa: CAWSAGQETQYF

abundance: NA
v_gene: TRBV5-1
d_gene: NA
len: 14
j_gene: TRBJ2-7
CDR3nt: TGCGCCAGCAGCTCGGGACAAAATACCTACGAGCAGTACTTC
CDR3aa: CASSSGQNTYEQYF

abundance: NA
v_gene: TRBV18
d_gene: TRBD1
len: 14
j_gene: TRBJ2-7
CDR3nt: TGTGCCAGCTCACGCGCGACAGGGGGAGAAGAGCAGTACTTC
CDR3aa: CASSRATGGEEQYF

abundance: NA
v_gene: TRBV6-1
d_gene: TRBD2
len: 15
j_gene: TRBJ2-7
CDR3nt: TGTGCCAGCAGTGTCACTAGCGGGGGCTCCTACGAGCAGTACTTC
CDR3aa: CASSVTSGGSYEQYF

abundance: NA
v_gene: TRBV5-1
d_gene: TRBD1
len: 14
j_gene: TRBJ2-3
CDR3nt: TGCGCCAGCCGACAGGGGCCAAGCACAGATACGCAGTATTTT
CDR3aa: CASRQGPSTDTQYF

abundance: few
v_gene: TRBV5-1
d_gene: TRBD1
len: 16
j_gene: TRBJ2-3
CDR3nt: TGCGCCAGCAGCCAGGTCGGGACAGGGCCAACAGATACGCAGTATTTT
CDR3aa: CASSQVGTGPTDTQYF

abundance: NA
v_gene: TRBV6-1
d_gene: NA
len: 15
j_gene: TRBJ1-6
CDR3nt: TGTGCCAGCAGACGCCCCGGGGATGGTAATTCACCCCTCCACTTT
CDR3aa: CASRRPGDGNSPLHF

abundance: NA
v_gene: TRBV5-7
d_gene: TRBD1
len: 15
j_gene: TRBJ1-1
CDR3nt: TGTGCCAGCAGCTGGACCAACAGGGGGTTTACTGAAGCTTTCTTT
CDR3aa: CASSWTNRGFTEAFF

abundance: NA
v_gene: TRBV7-6
d_gene: TRBD2
len: 15
j_gene: TRBJ2-3
CDR3nt: TGTGCCAGCAGCCCTCAGCGGGGGGAAACAGATACGCAGTATTTT
CDR3aa: CASSPQRGETDTQYF

abundance: NA
v_gene: TRBV7-9
d_gene: TRBD1
len: 16
j_gene: TRBJ1-1
CDR3nt: TGTGCCAGCAGCCCGGCTCGCGGGACAGGGGATACTGAAGCTTTCTTT
CDR3aa: CASSPARGTGDTEAFF

abundance: NA
v_gene: TRBV9
d_gene: TRBD1
len: 18
j_gene: TRBJ2-6
CDR3nt: TGTGCCAGCAGCGTGGGACAGGGTCGGCTCTCTGGGGCCAACGTCCTGACTTTC
CDR3aa: CASSVGQGRLSGANVLTF

abundance: NA
v_gene: TRBV6-6
d_gene: NA
len: 13
j_gene: TRBJ1-6
CDR3nt: TGTGCCAGCAGTACGGGGGTTAATTCACCCCTCCACTTT
CDR3aa: CASSTGVNSPLHF

abundance: NA
v_gene: TRBV4-1
d_gene: NA
len: 14
j_gene: TRBJ2-5
CDR3nt: TGCGCCAGCAGCCCCTATCAGGGGCGGGAGACCCAGTACTTC
CDR3aa: CASSPYQGRETQYF

abundance: NA
v_gene: TRBV18
d_gene: NA
len: 15
j_gene: TRBJ1-1
CDR3nt: TGTGCCAGCTCAGTGGGAGGGAGTTCGGACACTGAAGCTTTCTTT
CDR3aa: CASSVGGSSDTEAFF

abundance: NA
v_gene: TRBV5-6
d_gene: NA
len: 15
j_gene: TRBJ1-6
CDR3nt: TGTGCCAGCAGCCAGGACGGAGGACTTAATTCACCCCTCCACTTT
CDR3aa: CASSQDGGLNSPLHF

abundance: NA
v_gene: TRBV7-8
d_gene: TRBD1
len: 16
j_gene: TRBJ1-1
CDR3nt: TGTGCCAGCAGCTTACTGGGACAGCTTTTGAACACTGAAGCTTTCTTT
CDR3aa: CASSLLGQLLNTEAFF

abundance: few
v_gene: TRBV28
d_gene: NA
len: 16
j_gene: TRBJ1-5
CDR3nt: TGTGCCAGCAGTTTGTTACCGACAGGAGAGAATCAGCCCCAGCATTTT
CDR3aa: CASSLLPTGENQPQHF

abundance: NA
v_gene: TRBV5-6
d_gene: NA
len: 16
j_gene: TRBJ2-1
CDR3nt: TGTGCCAGCAGCTGGACTACAGGGGCGGGAAGCAATGAGCAGTTCTTC
CDR3aa: CASSWTTGAGSNEQFF

abundance: NA
v_gene: TRBV7-8
d_gene: NA
len: 14
j_gene: TRBJ1-5
CDR3nt: TGTGCCAGCAGCTTAGGACAGCTAAATCAGCCCCAGCATTTT
CDR3aa: CASSLGQLNQPQHF

abundance: NA
v_gene: TRBV4-3
d_gene: NA
len: 16
j_gene: TRBJ2-6
CDR3nt: TGCGCCAGCAGCCAAGAAGGACACTCTGGGGCCAACGTCCTGACTTTC
CDR3aa: CASSQEGHSGANVLTF

abundance: few
v_gene: TRBV28
d_gene: TRBD1
len: 15
j_gene: TRBJ2-5
CDR3nt: TGTGCCAGCAACGCCCCGGGACAGTCTAAGGAGACCCAGTACTTC
CDR3aa: CASNAPGQSKETQYF

abundance: NA
v_gene: TRBV19
d_gene: NA
len: 12
j_gene: TRBJ2-2
CDR3nt: TGTGCCAGTAGTATACAGGGCGGGGAGCTGTTTTTT
CDR3aa: CASSIQGGELFF

abundance: NA
v_gene: TRBV7-6
d_gene: NA
len: 15
j_gene: TRBJ2-7
CDR3nt: TGTGCCAGCAGCACCGGCGGGGCAGAGATATACGAGCAGTACTTC
CDR3aa: CASSTGGAEIYEQYF

abundance: NA
v_gene: TRBV2
d_gene: NA
len: 16
j_gene: TRBJ2-4
CDR3nt: TGTGCCAGCAGTGTGCTGGGACTGTTGGCCAAAAACATTCAGTACTTC
CDR3aa: CASSVLGLLAKNIQYF

abundance: NA
v_gene: TRBV6-1
d_gene: TRBD1
len: 13
j_gene: TRBJ2-7
CDR3nt: TGTGCCAGCAGTGACCACCAGGACAGGATAATTCTCTTC
CDR3aa: CASSDHQDRIILF

abundance: NA
v_gene: TRBV6-6
d_gene: NA
len: 16
j_gene: TRBJ2-1
CDR3nt: TGTGCCAGCAGATGGCTCGCAGGTTCCCAGGACAATGAGCAGTTCTTC
CDR3aa: CASRWLAGSQDNEQFF

abundance: few
v_gene: TRBV5-6
d_gene: NA
len: 15
j_gene: TRBJ2-7
CDR3nt: TGTGCCAGCAGCTTGGGAGGGGGGGCCAGCGACGAGCAGTACTTC
CDR3aa: CASSLGGGASDEQYF

abundance: NA
v_gene: TRBV27
d_gene: NA
len: 14
j_gene: TRBJ1-5
CDR3nt: TGTGCCAGCAGGGCTGTATATAGCAATCAGCCCCAGCATTTT
CDR3aa: CASRAVYSNQPQHF

abundance: NA
v_gene: TRBV28
d_gene: TRBD2
len: 15
j_gene: TRBJ2-2
CDR3nt: TGTGCCAGCACCTCCCCGGGGGGAAACACCGGGGAGCTGTTTTTT
CDR3aa: CASTSPGGNTGELFF

abundance: NA
v_gene: TRBV5-1
d_gene: TRBD1
len: 16
j_gene: TRBJ1-2
CDR3nt: TGCGCCAGCAGCTCTGACCTTAGGACAGGAGGGTATGGCTACACCTTC
CDR3aa: CASSSDLRTGGYGYTF

abundance: NA
v_gene: TRBV4-3
d_gene: NA
len: 14
j_gene: TRBJ2-3
CDR3nt: TGCGCCAGCAGCCCGGCCCCCGCAGGGCGCACGCAGTATTTT
CDR3aa: CASSPAPAGRTQYF

abundance: NA
v_gene: TRBV27
d_gene: TRBD1
len: 15
j_gene: TRBJ2-1
CDR3nt: TGTGCCAGCAGTTTAACAGGGACAGGGTACAATGAGCAGTTCTTC
CDR3aa: CASSLTGTGYNEQFF

abundance: few
v_gene: TRBV5-4
d_gene: NA
len: 13
j_gene: TRBJ1-1
CDR3nt: TGTGCCAGCGAAGATCGGGTGAACACTGAAGCTTTCTTT
CDR3aa: CASEDRVNTEAFF

abundance: NA
v_gene: TRBV6-5
d_gene: NA
len: 15
j_gene: TRBJ1-5
CDR3nt: TGTGCCAGCAGTTACTCGATTCGGGGGGATCAGCCCCAGCATTTT
CDR3aa: CASSYSIRGDQPQHF

abundance: NA
v_gene: TRBV5-6
d_gene: NA
len: 14
j_gene: TRBJ1-1
CDR3nt: TGTGCCAGCAGCTTCGTCAGTTGGAACACTGAAGCTTTCTTT
CDR3aa: CASSFVSWNTEAFF

abundance: once
v_gene: TRBV28
d_gene: TRBD1
len: 17
j_gene: TRBJ2-3
CDR3nt: TGTGCCAGCAGTTTGGGGACAGGGGGTTATGTCACAGATACGCAGTATTTT
CDR3aa: CASSLGTGGYVTDTQYF

abundance: once
v_gene: TRBV7-3
d_gene: TRBD1
len: 15
j_gene: TRBJ2-3
CDR3nt: TGTGCCAGCAGCTTAATGCAGGGGGAAAGGAATACGCAGTATTTT
CDR3aa: CASSLMQGERNTQYF

abundance: NA
v_gene: TRBV5-8
d_gene: NA
len: 14
j_gene: TRBJ1-2
CDR3nt: TGTGCCAGCAGCTTGGCCCAGGGGAGATGGGGCTACACCTTC
CDR3aa: CASSLAQGRWGYTF

abundance: once
v_gene: TRBV2
d_gene: NA
len: 17
j_gene: TRBJ1-5
CDR3nt: TGTGCCAGCAGTGTCGGGGGTCCGGGGTGGAGCAATCAGCCCCAGCATTTT
CDR3aa: CASSVGGPGWSNQPQHF

abundance: NA
v_gene: TRBV19
d_gene: NA
len: 14
j_gene: TRBJ1-1
CDR3nt: TGTGCCAGTAATCGGCCAGGAGGGTTAGCTGAAGCTTTCTTT
CDR3aa: CASNRPGGLAEAFF

abundance: NA
v_gene: TRBV18
d_gene: TRBD1
len: 17
j_gene: TRBJ1-3
CDR3nt: TGTGCCAGCTCACCACCGGGCGGGACAGACTCTGGAAACACCATATATTTT
CDR3aa: CASSPPGGTDSGNTIYF